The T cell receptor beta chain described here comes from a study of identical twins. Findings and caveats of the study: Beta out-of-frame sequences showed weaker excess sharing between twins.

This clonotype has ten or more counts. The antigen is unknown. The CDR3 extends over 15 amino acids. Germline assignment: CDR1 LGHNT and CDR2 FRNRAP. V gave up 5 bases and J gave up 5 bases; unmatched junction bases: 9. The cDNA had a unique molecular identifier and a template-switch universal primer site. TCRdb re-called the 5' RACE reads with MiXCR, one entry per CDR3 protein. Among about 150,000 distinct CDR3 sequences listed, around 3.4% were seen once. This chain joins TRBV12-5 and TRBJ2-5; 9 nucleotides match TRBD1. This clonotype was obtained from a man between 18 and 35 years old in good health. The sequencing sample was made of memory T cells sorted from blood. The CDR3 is CASGPSDRGLETQYF. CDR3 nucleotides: TGTGCTAGTGGTCCGTCGGACAGGGGATTGGAGACCCAGTACTTC.